This T cell receptor beta chain came from a study of blood T cell repertoires in COVID-19. The germline V and J ends were trimmed by 3 bases and 8 bases, with 13 bases remaining between them. The germline V gene has CDR1 MDHEN and CDR2 SYDVKM. This CDR3 spans 13 amino acids. Using immunoSEQ multiplex PCR, the repertoire was profiled, and TCRdb retains in-frame clones only, with some absent. The table records approximately 500,000 clones, around nine tenths of them present only once. The TCR originated in a woman in her fifties or sixties with COVID-19, enrolled during active disease. This rearrangement joins TRBV28 to TRBJ1-1; no reliable D call. Sequences were obtained from peripheral blood. Here the CDR3 reads CASSFQVPAEAFF. For the CDR3, the DNA is TGTGCCAGCAGTTTCCAGGTCCCGGCGGAAGCTTTCTTT.